This T cell receptor beta chain was retrieved from a study of T cell responses to AZD1222 COVID-19 vaccine (dated by TCRdb to 2020 to 2022). For the wider study: A total of around 240 trial participants underwent TCR sequencing, of whom 200 to 220 had received two doses of AZD1222 and around 25 had received two doses of the MenACWY control vaccine. Trial participants were enrolled by age into 18-55, 56-69 and 70-plus year subgroups, with about 150, 27 and 61 TCR-sequenced participants respectively.

The CDR3 regions of human TCRbeta chains were subjected to immunosequencing. The published analysis was carried out like this. TCRs in the repertoires were matched against a reference library of SARS-CoV-2-specific TCRs that had been generated with the MIRA antigen-specificity platform. Breadth was defined as the fraction of unique TCRs that were SARS-CoV-2-associated. Depth was defined as the fraction of total T cells that were SARS-CoV-2-associated. Using the MIRA data, each spike-specific TCR was assigned both to the spike region to which the TCR was reactive and to a CD4 or CD8 class. Log10-transformed breadth and depth values were compared by one-way ANOVA with Sidak's multiple comparisons tests. TCRdb stores this immuneACCESS table with in-frame sequences only. Part of the clones is absent; in the studies checked, under half of the shortfall reflects unresolved V genes, and no reason is known for the rest. V and J calls and clone size are copied from that table; D and trimming were computed from the DNA. The sample contains around 120,000 clones, about 86% of them found a single time. Under 20% of the sample is held by the ten biggest clonotypes.

Study-wide findings and limitations: Conclusions about previously exposed vaccinees were limited because only a handful of AZD1222 recipients were SARS-CoV-2 seropositive at baseline. CD4 TCRs associated with the vaccine covered the entire spike protein, and the dominant responses were in regions 160-218 and 743-854. Reportedly, close to half of the unique spike-specific TCRs recognized epitopes lying outside the regions that are mutated in the B.1.351 and B.1.1.7 variants. Because no day 14 peak-response samples were available, repertoires were characterized only after the peak T cell response. After two AZD1222 doses, both the breadth and the depth of spike-specific TCRs were significantly higher than at day 0 and than in MenACWY recipients. In the small 56-69-year group, the increase in depth fell short of significance, most likely because of low power. Participants were mostly white British, with more females than males. The authors suggested clonal diversity may have been underestimated.

According to the study, the label for this sample's time point signals: about 28 days (+/-7) after the second vaccine dose. AZD1222 recipients with second doses at about 4 weeks or about 12 weeks were pooled, because spike-specific TCR depth and breadth did not differ between schedules. Samples from vaccinated people were obtained from the UK trials COV001 and COV002, which included a single-blind randomized controlled phase 2/3 trial of AZD1222 (ChAdOx1 nCoV-19) in healthy adults. Trial participant PBMC samples were collected at day 0 and day 28 after the second dose for TCRbeta chain sequencing. As encoded in the germline V gene, CDR1 is SGHTA while CDR2 is FQGTGA. V is pared back by 5 bases and J by 6 bases, with 12 bases lying between the germline termini. There are 13 amino acids in the CDR3, from cysteine to phenylalanine inclusive. Only CDR3 DNA is held: 39 bases, read in frame from base 1.

About this clone: Its specific antigen is unknown. No qualities accompany the bases; no much larger clone lies one base away.

The source of this sequence is an adult who received the AZD1222 COVID-19 vaccine. This receptor chain uses TRBV7-3 and TRBJ2-3; the D region possibly corresponds to TRBD1 (5 bases align). The material was peripheral blood, obtained 28 days after the second AZD1222 dose. The DNA reads TGTGCCAGCAGCCAATCCCCAGGGGATACGCAGTATTTT. Its coded protein is CASSQSPGDTQYF. The full variable domain, completed from the reference TRBV7-3 and TRBJ2-3 proteins outside the CDR3, reads GAGVSQTPSNKVTEKGKYVELRCDPISGHTALYWYRQSLGQGPEFLIYFQGTGAADDSGLPNDRFFAVRPEGSVSTLKIQRTERGDSAVYLCASSQSPGDTQYFGPGTRLTVL.